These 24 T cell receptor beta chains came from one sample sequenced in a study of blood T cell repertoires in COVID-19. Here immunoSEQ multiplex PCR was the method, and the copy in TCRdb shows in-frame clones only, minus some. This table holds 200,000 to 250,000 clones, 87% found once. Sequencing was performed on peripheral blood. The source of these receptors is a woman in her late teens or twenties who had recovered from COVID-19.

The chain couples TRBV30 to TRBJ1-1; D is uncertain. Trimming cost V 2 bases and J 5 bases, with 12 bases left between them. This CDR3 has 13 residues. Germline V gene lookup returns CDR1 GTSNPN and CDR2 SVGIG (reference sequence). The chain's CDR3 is CAWSREWWTEAFF. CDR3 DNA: TGTGCCTGGAGTAGGGAGTGGTGGACTGAAGCTTTCTTT.

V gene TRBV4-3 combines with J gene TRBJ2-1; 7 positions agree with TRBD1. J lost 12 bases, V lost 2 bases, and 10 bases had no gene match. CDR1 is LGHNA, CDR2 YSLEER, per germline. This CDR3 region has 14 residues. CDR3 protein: CASSQTDRVSAQFF. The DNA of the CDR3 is TGCGCCAGCAGCCAAACCGACAGGGTTAGTGCGCAGTTCTTC.

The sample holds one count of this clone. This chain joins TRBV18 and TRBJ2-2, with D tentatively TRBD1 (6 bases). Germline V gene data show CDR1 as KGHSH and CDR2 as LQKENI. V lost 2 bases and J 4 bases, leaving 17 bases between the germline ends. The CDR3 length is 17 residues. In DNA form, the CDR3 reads TGTGCCAGCTCACCAAAAGCCCCAGGGGCGGGCACCGGGGAGCTGTTTTTT. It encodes CASSPKAPGAGTGELFF.

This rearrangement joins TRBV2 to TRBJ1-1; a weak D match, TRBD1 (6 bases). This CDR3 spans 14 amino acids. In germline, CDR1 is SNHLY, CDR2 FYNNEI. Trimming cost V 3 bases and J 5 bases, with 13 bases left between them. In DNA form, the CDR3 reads TGTGCCAGCAGTGAGGGGGGGGCAAGAACTGAAGCTTTCTTT. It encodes CASSEGGARTEAFF.

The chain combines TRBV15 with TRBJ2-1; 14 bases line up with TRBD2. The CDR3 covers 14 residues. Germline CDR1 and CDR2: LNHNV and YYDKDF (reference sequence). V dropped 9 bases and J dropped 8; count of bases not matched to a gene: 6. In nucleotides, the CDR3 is TGTGCCACTGCGGGACTAGCGGGAGAATATGAGCAGTTCTTC. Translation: CATAGLAGEYEQFF.

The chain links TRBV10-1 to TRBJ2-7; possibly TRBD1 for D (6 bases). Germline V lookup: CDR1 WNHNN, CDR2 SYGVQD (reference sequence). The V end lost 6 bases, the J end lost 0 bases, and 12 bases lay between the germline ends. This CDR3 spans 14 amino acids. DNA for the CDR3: TGCGCCAGCAGACAGATCAGGGGCTCCTACGAGCAGTACTTC. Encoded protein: CASRQIRGSYEQYF.

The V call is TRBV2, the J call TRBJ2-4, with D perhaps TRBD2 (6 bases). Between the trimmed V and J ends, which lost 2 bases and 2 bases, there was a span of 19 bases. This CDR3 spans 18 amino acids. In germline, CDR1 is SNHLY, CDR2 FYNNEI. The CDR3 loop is CASSEKVGTLGSKNIQYF. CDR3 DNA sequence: TGTGCCAGCAGTGAAAAGGTCGGGACTCTTGGATCCAAAAACATTCAGTACTTC.

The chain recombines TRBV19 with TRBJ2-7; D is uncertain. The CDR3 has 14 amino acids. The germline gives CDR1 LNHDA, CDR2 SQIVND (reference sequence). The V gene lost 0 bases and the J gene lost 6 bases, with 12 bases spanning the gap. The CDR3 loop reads CASSIDWAASEQYF. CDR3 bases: TGTGCCAGTAGTATAGATTGGGCAGCCTCCGAGCAGTACTTC. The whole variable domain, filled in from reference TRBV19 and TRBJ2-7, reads DGGITQSPKYLFRKEGQNVTLSCEQNLNHDAMYWYRQDPGQGLRLIYYSQIVNDFQKGDIAEGYSVSREKKESFPLTVTSAQKNPTAFYLCASSIDWAASEQYFGPGTRLTVT.

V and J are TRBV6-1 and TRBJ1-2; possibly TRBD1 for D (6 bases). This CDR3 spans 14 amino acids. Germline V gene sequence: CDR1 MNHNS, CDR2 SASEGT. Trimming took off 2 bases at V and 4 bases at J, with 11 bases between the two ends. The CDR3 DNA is TGTGCCAGCAGTGAACCCCAGGGGCCCTATGGCTACACCTTC. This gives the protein CASSEPQGPYGYTF.

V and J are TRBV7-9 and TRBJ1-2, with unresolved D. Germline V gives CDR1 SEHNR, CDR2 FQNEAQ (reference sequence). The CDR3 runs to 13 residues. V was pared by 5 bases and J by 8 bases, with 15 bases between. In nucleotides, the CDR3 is TGTGCCAGCAGCGAAACCGGGTCTATGGGCTACACCTTC. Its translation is CASSETGSMGYTF.

CDR3 in amino acids: CASSPRAGAHSYNEQFF. The DNA for the CDR3 is TGTGCCAGCAGCCCTCGGGCGGGGGCGCACTCCTACAATGAGCAGTTCTTC. V usage is TRBV3-1 (or the pseudogene TRBV3-2) and J usage is TRBJ2-1; tentatively, D is TRBD2 (7 bases). The CDR3 is 17 residues long. Germline CDR1 reads LGHDT; CDR2 reads YNNKEL (reference sequence). The V end was cut by 4 bases, the J end by 0 bases, with 16 bases between.

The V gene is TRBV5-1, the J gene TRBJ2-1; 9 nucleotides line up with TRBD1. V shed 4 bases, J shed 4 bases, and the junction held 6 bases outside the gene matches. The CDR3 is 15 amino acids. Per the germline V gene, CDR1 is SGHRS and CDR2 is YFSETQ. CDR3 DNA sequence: TGCGCCAGCAGCAAGGGACAGGGAGGATACAATGAGCAGTTCTTC. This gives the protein CASSKGQGGYNEQFF.

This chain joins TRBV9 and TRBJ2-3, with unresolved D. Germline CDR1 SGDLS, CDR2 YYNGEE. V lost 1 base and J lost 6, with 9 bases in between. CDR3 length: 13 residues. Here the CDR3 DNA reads TGTGCCAGCAGCGTAACAGTTAGTGATACGCAGTATTTT. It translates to CASSVTVSDTQYF. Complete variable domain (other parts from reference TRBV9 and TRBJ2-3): DSGVTQTPKHLITATGQRVTLRCSPRSGDLSVYWYQQSLDQGLQFLIQYYNGEERAKGNILERFSAQQFPDLHSELNLSSLELGDSALYFCASSVTVSDTQYFGPGTRLTVL.

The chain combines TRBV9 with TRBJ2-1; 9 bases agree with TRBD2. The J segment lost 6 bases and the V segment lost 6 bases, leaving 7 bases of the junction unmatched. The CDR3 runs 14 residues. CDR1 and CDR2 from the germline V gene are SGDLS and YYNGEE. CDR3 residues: CASTPGLAINEQFF. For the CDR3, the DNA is TGTGCCAGCACACCGGGACTAGCAATCAATGAGCAGTTCTTC.

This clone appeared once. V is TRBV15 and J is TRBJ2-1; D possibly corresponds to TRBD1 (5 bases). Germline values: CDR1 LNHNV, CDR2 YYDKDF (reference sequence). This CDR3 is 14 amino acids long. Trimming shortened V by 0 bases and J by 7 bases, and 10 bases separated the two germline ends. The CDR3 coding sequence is TGTGCCACCAGCAGAGAAGCTTCAGGGAATGAGCAGTTCTTC. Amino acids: CATSREASGNEQFF.

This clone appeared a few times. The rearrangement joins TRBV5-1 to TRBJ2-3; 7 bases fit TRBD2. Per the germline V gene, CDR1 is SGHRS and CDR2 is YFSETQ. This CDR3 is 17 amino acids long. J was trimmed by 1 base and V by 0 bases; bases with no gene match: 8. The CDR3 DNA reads TGCGCCAGCAGCTTGGCGTCTTCTAGCGGAGGCACAGATACGCAGTATTTT. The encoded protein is CASSLASSSGGTDTQYF.

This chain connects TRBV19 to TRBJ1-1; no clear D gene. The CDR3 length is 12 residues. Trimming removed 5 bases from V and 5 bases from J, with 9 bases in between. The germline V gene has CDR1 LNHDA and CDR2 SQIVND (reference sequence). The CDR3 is CASSPSYTEAFF. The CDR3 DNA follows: TGTGCCAGTAGTCCCTCGTATACTGAAGCTTTCTTT.

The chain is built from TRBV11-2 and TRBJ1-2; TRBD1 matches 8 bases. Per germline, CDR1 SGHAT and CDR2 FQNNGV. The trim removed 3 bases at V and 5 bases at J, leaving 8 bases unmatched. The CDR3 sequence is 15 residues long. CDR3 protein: CASSFYDRGRYGYTF. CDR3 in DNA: TGTGCCAGCAGCTTTTATGACAGGGGAAGATATGGCTACACCTTC. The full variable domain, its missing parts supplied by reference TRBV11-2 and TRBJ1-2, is EAGVAQSPRYKIIEKRQSVAFWCNPISGHATLYWYQQILGQGPKLLIQFQNNGVVDDSQLPKDRFSAERLKGVDSTLKIQPAKLEDSAVYLCASSFYDRGRYGYTFGSGTRLTVV.

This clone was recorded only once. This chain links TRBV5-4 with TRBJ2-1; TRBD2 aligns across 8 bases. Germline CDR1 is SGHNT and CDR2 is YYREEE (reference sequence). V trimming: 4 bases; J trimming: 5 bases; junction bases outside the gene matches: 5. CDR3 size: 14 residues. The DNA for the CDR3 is TGTGCCAGCAGCCTGTCGGGACTAGACAATGAGCAGTTCTTC. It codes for CASSLSGLDNEQFF. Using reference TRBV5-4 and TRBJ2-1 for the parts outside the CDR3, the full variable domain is ETGVTQSPTHLIKTRGQQVTLRCSSQSGHNTVSWYQQALGQGPQFIFQYYREEENGRGNFPPRFSGLQFPNYSSELNVNALELDDSALYLCASSLSGLDNEQFFGPGTRLTVL.

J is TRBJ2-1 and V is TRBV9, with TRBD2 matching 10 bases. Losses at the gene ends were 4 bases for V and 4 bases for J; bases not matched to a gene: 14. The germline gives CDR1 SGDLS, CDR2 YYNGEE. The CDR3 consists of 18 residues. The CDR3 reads CASSFTNQREGQYNEQFF. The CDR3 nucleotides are TGTGCCAGCAGCTTCACTAACCAGCGGGAGGGCCAGTACAATGAGCAGTTCTTC.

The CDR3 is CASTLQGDLRQPQHF. CDR3 nucleotide sequence: TGTGCCAGTACCCTACAGGGGGATCTTAGGCAGCCCCAGCATTTT. The chain employs TRBV19 and TRBJ1-5; the match to TRBD1 covers 8 bases. Germline V CDR1 and CDR2: LNHDA, SQIVND (reference sequence). Trimming removed 7 bases from V and 7 bases from J; junction bases left unmatched: 12. CDR3 length: 15 residues.

The CDR3 region has the DNA TGCAGCCTGAGTTCCTTGGGCACAGATACGCAGTATTTT. Translated, it gives CSLSSLGTDTQYF. This chain connects TRBV29-1 to TRBJ2-3, with D unresolved. V was pared by 8 bases and J by 1 base, with 13 bases between. The CDR3 has 13 residues. CDR1 and CDR2 (germline): SQVTM, ANQGSEA.

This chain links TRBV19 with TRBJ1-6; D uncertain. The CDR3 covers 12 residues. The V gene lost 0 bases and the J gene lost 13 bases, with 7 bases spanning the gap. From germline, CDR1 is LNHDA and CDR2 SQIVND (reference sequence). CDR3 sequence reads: CASSIESGPLHF. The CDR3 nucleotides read TGTGCCAGTAGTATAGAATCAGGTCCCCTCCACTTT.

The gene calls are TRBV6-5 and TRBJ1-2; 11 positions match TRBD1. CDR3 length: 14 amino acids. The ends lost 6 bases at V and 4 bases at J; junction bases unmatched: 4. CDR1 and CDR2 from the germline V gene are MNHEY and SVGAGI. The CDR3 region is CASRRDRGGYGYTF. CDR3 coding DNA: TGTGCCAGCAGACGGGACAGGGGGGGCTATGGCTACACCTTC.